A selection of T cell receptor beta chains follows, all from one sample in a study of metastatic and nonmetastatic thyroid tumors. TCRdb re-called the PCR reads through MiXCR. The data contain about 38,000 clones, roughly half of them seen just once; the ten biggest clones take up around a quarter. The source material was tumor tissue. The receptors were sampled from a male donor with papillary thyroid cancer or a benign thyroid nodule (not recorded which). Some clones in this sample may be carry-over from other donors' samples. The CDR3 runs from the conserved cysteine through the conserved F or W. The D gene is left open where the match is weak. Size is stated for part of the rows, as once, few or many counts, or as a class when the clone is expanded.

D gene: -
J gene: TRBJ2-3
V gene: TRBV6-6
clone size: -
CDR3 DNA: TGTGCCAGCAGTTACTCGCCCAGCACCCGCACAGATACGCAGTATTTT
CDR3 protein: CASSYSPSTRTDTQYF

D gene: TRBD1
J gene: TRBJ1-4
V gene: TRBV5-1
clone size: -
CDR3 DNA: TGCGCCAGCACCTATACCTTTCGACAGGGAGATGAAAAACTGTTTTTT
CDR3 protein: CASTYTFRQGDEKLFF

D gene: -
J gene: TRBJ1-1
V gene: TRBV5-1
clone size: -
CDR3 DNA: TGCGCCAGCAGCCCCCTATGGGGACGCTACACTGAAGCTTTCTTT
CDR3 protein: CASSPLWGRYTEAFF

D gene: -
J gene: TRBJ2-2
V gene: TRBV5-1
clone size: -
CDR3 DNA: TGCGCCAGCAGCTTGGACGGGGGTAGCACCGGGGAGCTGTTTTTT
CDR3 protein: CASSLDGGSTGELFF

D gene: -
J gene: TRBJ1-3
V gene: TRBV12-3/TRBV12-4
clone size: -
CDR3 DNA: TGTGCCAGCAGTTTGGGGTCCCTTGGCTCTGGAAACACCATATATTTT
CDR3 protein: CASSLGSLGSGNTIYF

D gene: TRBD2
J gene: TRBJ2-1
V gene: TRBV18
clone size: medium-sized
CDR3 DNA: TGTGCCAGCTCACCCGGACTAGCGGGAGTTGCGTTTACCTCACACAATGAGCAGTTCTTC
CDR3 protein: CASSPGLAGVAFTSHNEQFF

D gene: TRBD1
J gene: TRBJ2-5
V gene: TRBV12-3/TRBV12-4
clone size: -
CDR3 DNA: TGTGCCAGCACAGGGGGCATTTGGGAGACCCAGTACTTC
CDR3 protein: CASTGGIWETQYF

D gene: -
J gene: TRBJ1-5
V gene: TRBV30
clone size: -
CDR3 DNA: TGTGCCTGTAAAAATCAGCCCCAGCATTTT
CDR3 protein: CACKNQPQHF

D gene: TRBD2
J gene: TRBJ2-7
V gene: TRBV11-2
clone size: -
CDR3 DNA: TGTGCCAGCAGCTTAGATCGGAGACTAGCCCACGCCTACGAGCAGTACTTC
CDR3 protein: CASSLDRRLAHAYEQYF

D gene: TRBD2
J gene: TRBJ2-3
V gene: TRBV7-2
clone size: -
CDR3 DNA: TGTGCCAGCAGCTTTGCTAGCGGGATCCTCGATACGCAGTATTTT
CDR3 protein: CASSFASGILDTQYF

D gene: -
J gene: TRBJ1-1
V gene: TRBV12-3/TRBV12-4
clone size: few
CDR3 DNA: TGTGCCAGCAGTTTTGGGGACACACGGAACACTGAAGCTTTCTTT
CDR3 protein: CASSFGDTRNTEAFF

D gene: TRBD2
J gene: TRBJ2-1
V gene: TRBV20-1
clone size: -
CDR3 DNA: TGCAGTGCTAGGGCAGGTCTACTAGCGGGAGGGGGTGAGCAGTTCTTC
CDR3 protein: CSARAGLLAGGGEQFF

D gene: -
J gene: TRBJ2-3
V gene: TRBV6-2/TRBV6-3
clone size: few
CDR3 DNA: TGTGCCAGCTATGGGGGGCTGGGGACAGATACGCAGTATTTT
CDR3 protein: CASYGGLGTDTQYF

D gene: -
J gene: TRBJ2-3
V gene: TRBV6-1
clone size: -
CDR3 DNA: TGTGCCAGCAGCCGGGATACGCAGTATTTT
CDR3 protein: CASSRDTQYF

D gene: -
J gene: TRBJ1-5
V gene: TRBV20-1
clone size: -
CDR3 DNA: TGCAGTGCTAGTTCGCGGGGACCGAAACAGCCCCAGCATTTT
CDR3 protein: CSASSRGPKQPQHF

D gene: -
J gene: TRBJ1-1
V gene: TRBV20-1
clone size: -
CDR3 DNA: TGCAGTGGCACAATGAACACTGAAGCTTTCTTT
CDR3 protein: CSGTMNTEAFF

D gene: -
J gene: TRBJ2-3
V gene: TRBV10-1
clone size: few
CDR3 DNA: TGCGCCAGCATCGACGGAGGGCCTAGCACAGATACGCAGTATTTT
CDR3 protein: CASIDGGPSTDTQYF

D gene: -
J gene: TRBJ2-7
V gene: TRBV6-1
clone size: few
CDR3 DNA: TGTGCCAGCAGCCGCGACATGGATCTTAGGTACGAGCAGTACTTC
CDR3 protein: CASSRDMDLRYEQYF

D gene: TRBD1
J gene: TRBJ2-3
V gene: TRBV27
clone size: few
CDR3 DNA: TGTGCCAGCAGTTGGGGGACAGGGGGTTTAGATACGCAGTATTTT
CDR3 protein: CASSWGTGGLDTQYF

D gene: TRBD1
J gene: TRBJ1-2
V gene: TRBV19
clone size: -
CDR3 DNA: TGTGCCAGTAGTATAGTCGACAGGGAATATGGCTACACCTTC
CDR3 protein: CASSIVDREYGYTF

D gene: TRBD2
J gene: TRBJ2-3
V gene: TRBV5-6
clone size: -
CDR3 DNA: TGTGCCAGCAGCTTGCTACAGGGCGGGGGGAGCACAGATACGCAGTATTTT
CDR3 protein: CASSLLQGGGSTDTQYF

D gene: TRBD2
J gene: TRBJ2-7
V gene: TRBV19
clone size: -
CDR3 DNA: TGTGCCAGTAGCCCGGAACTAGCGGGAGGGCTAGGATACGAGCAGTACTTC
CDR3 protein: CASSPELAGGLGYEQYF

D gene: -
J gene: TRBJ1-2
V gene: TRBV12-3/TRBV12-4
clone size: few
CDR3 DNA: TGTGCCAGCAGTTTAGGTCTGATCCCTGGCTACACCTTC
CDR3 protein: CASSLGLIPGYTF

D gene: -
J gene: TRBJ2-7
V gene: TRBV20-1
clone size: -
CDR3 DNA: TGCAGTGCTAGAGCGGGTGGAACCTACGAGCAGTACTTC
CDR3 protein: CSARAGGTYEQYF

D gene: -
J gene: TRBJ2-2
V gene: TRBV14
clone size: -
CDR3 DNA: TGTGCCAGCAGCCAAGATCCGTACAGGGTGTCCGGGGAGCTGTTTTTT
CDR3 protein: CASSQDPYRVSGELFF

D gene: TRBD1
J gene: TRBJ1-5
V gene: TRBV20-1
clone size: -
CDR3 DNA: TGCAGTGCTCCCGGACAGGGTCAGAGCAATCAGCCCCAGCATTTT
CDR3 protein: CSAPGQGQSNQPQHF

D gene: -
J gene: TRBJ2-3
V gene: TRBV20-1
clone size: -
CDR3 DNA: TGCAGTGCTAGAGATGTGGAAATCACAGATACGCAGTATTTT
CDR3 protein: CSARDVEITDTQYF

D gene: TRBD2
J gene: TRBJ2-2
V gene: TRBV6-5
clone size: few
CDR3 DNA: TGTGCCAGCATTTACTCAGGACTAGCGGGGAACACCGGGGAGCTGTTTTTT
CDR3 protein: CASIYSGLAGNTGELFF

D gene: TRBD1
J gene: TRBJ2-2
V gene: TRBV5-1
clone size: -
CDR3 DNA: TGCGCCAGCAGCCCGCCGGACAGGTTGAACACCGGGGAGCTGTTTTTT
CDR3 protein: CASSPPDRLNTGELFF

D gene: TRBD1
J gene: TRBJ1-1
V gene: TRBV18
clone size: -
CDR3 DNA: TGTGCCAGCTCACCCGGACAGGGTTACACTGAAGCTTTCTTT
CDR3 protein: CASSPGQGYTEAFF

D gene: TRBD2
J gene: TRBJ2-7
V gene: TRBV9
clone size: -
CDR3 DNA: TGTGCCAGCAGCGTAGTTATCATTGGGACTAGTTACTACGAGCAGTACTTC
CDR3 protein: CASSVVIIGTSYYEQYF

D gene: TRBD2
J gene: TRBJ2-5
V gene: TRBV5-1
clone size: -
CDR3 DNA: TGCGCCAGCAAAGCACAGGGACTAGCGGGAAGGCAGTACTTC
CDR3 protein: CASKAQGLAGRQYF

D gene: -
J gene: TRBJ2-7
V gene: TRBV5-1
clone size: -
CDR3 DNA: TGCGCCAGCAGCTCGAGGGGGAGGGAAATCTCCTACGAGCAGTACTTC
CDR3 protein: CASSSRGREISYEQYF

D gene: -
J gene: TRBJ1-1
V gene: TRBV30
clone size: -
CDR3 DNA: TGTGCCTGGAGTGTAAATTTGGCGGGAGGCTTT
CDR3 protein: CAWSVNLAGGF

D gene: TRBD2
J gene: TRBJ2-1
V gene: TRBV11-2
clone size: -
CDR3 DNA: TGTGCCAGCAGCCCGTTTGGACTAGCGGGAACCTACAATGAGCAGTTCTTC
CDR3 protein: CASSPFGLAGTYNEQFF

D gene: -
J gene: TRBJ2-7
V gene: TRBV9
clone size: once
CDR3 DNA: TGTGCCAGCAGTCACGGACAGTCGCCCATATACGAGCAGTACTTC
CDR3 protein: CASSHGQSPIYEQYF

D gene: -
J gene: TRBJ2-7
V gene: TRBV13
clone size: -
CDR3 DNA: TGTGCCAGCAGCACCGGGAACACTCACGAGCAGTACTTC
CDR3 protein: CASSTGNTHEQYF

D gene: -
J gene: TRBJ1-3
V gene: TRBV12-3/TRBV12-4
clone size: few
CDR3 DNA: TGTGCCAGCAAAAAAGTAGGGGGTTACTCTGGAAACACCATATATTTT
CDR3 protein: CASKKVGGYSGNTIYF

D gene: TRBD2
J gene: TRBJ2-7
V gene: TRBV20-1
clone size: -
CDR3 DNA: TGCAGTGCTATTTTAAGCGGGAGCCTTTACGAGCAGTACTTC
CDR3 protein: CSAILSGSLYEQYF

D gene: -
J gene: TRBJ1-5
V gene: TRBV20-1
clone size: few
CDR3 DNA: TGCAGTGCTAGACAGCCCGATAGCAATCAGCCCCAGCATTTT
CDR3 protein: CSARQPDSNQPQHF

D gene: TRBD2
J gene: TRBJ2-3
V gene: TRBV20-1
clone size: -
CDR3 DNA: TGCAGTGCTAGGGGACTAACTAGCGGGGGAAGCACAGATACGCAGTATTTT
CDR3 protein: CSARGLTSGGSTDTQYF

D gene: TRBD2
J gene: TRBJ2-3
V gene: TRBV7-2
clone size: -
CDR3 DNA: TGTGCCAGCAGGTTCGGGGGGTTCCGAGATACGCAGTATTTT
CDR3 protein: CASRFGGFRDTQYF

D gene: -
J gene: TRBJ1-5
V gene: TRBV20-1
clone size: -
CDR3 DNA: TGCAGTGCTAGATCGGATAATCAGCCCCAGCATTTT
CDR3 protein: CSARSDNQPQHF

D gene: -
J gene: TRBJ1-2
V gene: TRBV28
clone size: few
CDR3 DNA: TGTGCCAGCAACTCCGCTCAGGGAGATGGCTACACCTTC
CDR3 protein: CASNSAQGDGYTF

D gene: -
J gene: TRBJ2-7
V gene: TRBV2
clone size: few
CDR3 DNA: TGTGCCAGCGGACAAAATCGAGGCGGCGAGCAGTACTTC
CDR3 protein: CASGQNRGGEQYF

D gene: -
J gene: TRBJ2-7
V gene: TRBV6-2/TRBV6-3
clone size: -
CDR3 DNA: TGTGCCAGCAGTCCCCCCGGGACCCTCTCCTACGAGCAGTACTTC
CDR3 protein: CASSPPGTLSYEQYF

D gene: -
J gene: TRBJ2-5
V gene: TRBV6-4
clone size: few
CDR3 DNA: TGTCCTAACGTGCCAGCAGTGACTCCGCCCTCGACGTGGGAGACCCAGTACTTC
CDR3 protein: CPNVPAVTPPSTWETQYF

D gene: TRBD2
J gene: TRBJ2-1
V gene: TRBV6-6
clone size: -
CDR3 DNA: TGTGCCAGCAGCCATCCGACTAGCGGGAGTACTTCCTACAATGAGCAGTTCTTC
CDR3 protein: CASSHPTSGSTSYNEQFF

D gene: -
J gene: TRBJ1-1
V gene: TRBV20-1
clone size: once
CDR3 DNA: TGCAGTGCTAGAGTAAGGGACACTGAAGCTTTCTTT
CDR3 protein: CSARVRDTEAFF

D gene: TRBD2
J gene: TRBJ2-2
V gene: TRBV5-1
clone size: -
CDR3 DNA: TGCGCCAGCAGCTGGGAGAGGACTAGCGCGACCGGGGAGCTGTTTTTT
CDR3 protein: CASSWERTSATGELFF

D gene: TRBD2
J gene: TRBJ2-1
V gene: TRBV9
clone size: -
CDR3 DNA: TGTGCCAGCAGCCGTAGCGGGTTAAACTACAATGAGCAGTTCTTC
CDR3 protein: CASSRSGLNYNEQFF